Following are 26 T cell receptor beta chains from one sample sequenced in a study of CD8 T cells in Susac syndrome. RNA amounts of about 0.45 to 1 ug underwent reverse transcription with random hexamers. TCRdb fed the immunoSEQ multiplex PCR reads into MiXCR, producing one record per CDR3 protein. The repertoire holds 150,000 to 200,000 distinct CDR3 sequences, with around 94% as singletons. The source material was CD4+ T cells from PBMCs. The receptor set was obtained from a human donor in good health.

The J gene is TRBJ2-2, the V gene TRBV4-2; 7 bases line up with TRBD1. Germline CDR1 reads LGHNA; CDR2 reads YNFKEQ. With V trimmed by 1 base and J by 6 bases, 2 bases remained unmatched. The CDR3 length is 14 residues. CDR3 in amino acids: CASSQATGAGELFF. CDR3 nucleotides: TGTGCCAGCAGCCAAGCTACAGGGGCCGGGGAGCTGTTTTTT.

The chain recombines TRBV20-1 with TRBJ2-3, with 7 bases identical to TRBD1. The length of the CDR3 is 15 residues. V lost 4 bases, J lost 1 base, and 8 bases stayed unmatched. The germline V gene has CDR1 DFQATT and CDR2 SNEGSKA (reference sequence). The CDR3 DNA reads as TGCAGTGCTATACGACAGGGCGAGGGCACAGATACGCAGTATTTT. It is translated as CSAIRQGEGTDTQYF.

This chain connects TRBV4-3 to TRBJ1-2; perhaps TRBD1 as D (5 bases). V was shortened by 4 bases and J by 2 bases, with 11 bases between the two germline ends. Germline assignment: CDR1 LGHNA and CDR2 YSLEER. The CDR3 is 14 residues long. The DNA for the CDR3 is TGCGCCAGCAGCCTTGGGGGGGAGAACTATGGCTACACCTTC. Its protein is CASSLGGENYGYTF.

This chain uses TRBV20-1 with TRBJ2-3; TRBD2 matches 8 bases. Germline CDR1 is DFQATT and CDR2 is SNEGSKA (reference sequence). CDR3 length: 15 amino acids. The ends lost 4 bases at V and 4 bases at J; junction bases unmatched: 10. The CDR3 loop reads CSAIRGQRGSDTQYF. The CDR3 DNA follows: TGCAGTGCTATTCGAGGCCAGCGGGGGTCAGATACGCAGTATTTT.

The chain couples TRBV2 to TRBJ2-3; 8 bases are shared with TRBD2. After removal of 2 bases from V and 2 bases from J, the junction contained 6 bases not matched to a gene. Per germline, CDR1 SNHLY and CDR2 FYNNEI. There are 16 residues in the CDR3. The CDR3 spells CASSEMAGGSTDTQYF. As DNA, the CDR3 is TGTGCCAGCAGTGAAATGGCGGGGGGCTCCACAGATACGCAGTATTTT. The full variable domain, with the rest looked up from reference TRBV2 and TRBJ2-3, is EPEVTQTPSHQVTQMGQEVILRCVPISNHLYFYWYRQILGQKVEFLVSFYNNEISEKSEIFDDQFSVERPDGSNFTLKIRSTKLEDSAMYFCASSEMAGGSTDTQYFGPGTRLTVL.

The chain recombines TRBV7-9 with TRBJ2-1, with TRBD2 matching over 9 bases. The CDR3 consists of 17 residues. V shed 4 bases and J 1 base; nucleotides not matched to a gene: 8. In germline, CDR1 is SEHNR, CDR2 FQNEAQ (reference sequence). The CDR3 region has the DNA TGTGCCAGCAGCTCCTCGGGGCGGGGGGGATCCTACAATGAGCAGTTCTTC. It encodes CASSSSGRGGSYNEQFF. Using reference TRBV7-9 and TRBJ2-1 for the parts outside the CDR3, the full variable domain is DTGVSQNPRHKITKRGQNVTFRCDPISEHNRLYWYRQTLGQGPEFLTYFQNEAQLEKSRLLSDRFSAERPKGSFSTLEIQRTEQGDSAMYLCASSSSGRGGSYNEQFFGPGTRLTVL.

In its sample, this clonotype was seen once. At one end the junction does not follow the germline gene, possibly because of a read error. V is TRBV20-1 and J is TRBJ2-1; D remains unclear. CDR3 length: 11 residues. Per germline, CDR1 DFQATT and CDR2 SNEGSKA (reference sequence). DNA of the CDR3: TGCAGTGCCAGAGACGGGAATGAGCAGTTCTTC. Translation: CSARDGNEQFF.

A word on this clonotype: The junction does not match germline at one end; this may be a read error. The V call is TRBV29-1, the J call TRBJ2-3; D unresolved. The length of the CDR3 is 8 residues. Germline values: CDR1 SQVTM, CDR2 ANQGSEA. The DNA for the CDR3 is TGCAGCGCCGAGATTGGTAATTTT. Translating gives CSAEIGNF.

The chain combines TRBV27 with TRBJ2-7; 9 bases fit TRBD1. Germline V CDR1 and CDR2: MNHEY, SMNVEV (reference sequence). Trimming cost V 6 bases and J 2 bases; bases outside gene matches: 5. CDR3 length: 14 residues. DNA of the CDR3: TGTGCCAGCAGAAAGACAGGGGGTACCTACGAGCAGTACTTC. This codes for CASRKTGGTYEQYF.

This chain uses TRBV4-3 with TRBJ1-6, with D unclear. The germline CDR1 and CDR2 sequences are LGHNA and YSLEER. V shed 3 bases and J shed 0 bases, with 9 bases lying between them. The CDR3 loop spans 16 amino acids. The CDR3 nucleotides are TGCGCCAGCAGCCATACACCGAGCTCCTATAATTCACCCCTCCACTTT. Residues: CASSHTPSSYNSPLHF.

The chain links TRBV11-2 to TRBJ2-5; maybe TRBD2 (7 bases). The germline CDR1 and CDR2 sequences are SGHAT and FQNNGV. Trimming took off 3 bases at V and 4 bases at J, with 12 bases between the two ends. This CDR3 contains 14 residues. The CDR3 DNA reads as TGTGCCAGCAGCTTGGGGGGGCCAAGAGAGACCCAGTACTTC. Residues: CASSLGGPRETQYF. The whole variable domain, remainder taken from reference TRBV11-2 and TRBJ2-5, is EAGVAQSPRYKIIEKRQSVAFWCNPISGHATLYWYQQILGQGPKLLIQFQNNGVVDDSQLPKDRFSAERLKGVDSTLKIQPAKLEDSAVYLCASSLGGPRETQYFGPGTRLLVL.

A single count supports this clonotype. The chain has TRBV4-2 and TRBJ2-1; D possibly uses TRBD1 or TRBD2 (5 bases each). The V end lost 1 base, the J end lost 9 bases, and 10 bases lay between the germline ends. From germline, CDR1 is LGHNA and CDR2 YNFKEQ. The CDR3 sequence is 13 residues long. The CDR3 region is CASSQAGTTEQFF. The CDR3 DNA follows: TGTGCCAGCAGCCAAGCGGGGACCACTGAGCAGTTCTTC.

The CDR3 bases are TGTGCCACCAGTATGGGGGCAGGACAGGCCGAGCAGTTCTTC. Amino acids: CATSMGAGQAEQFF. The chain joins TRBV24-1 to TRBJ2-1; 7 bases fit TRBD1. V lost 6 bases, J lost 10 bases, and 11 bases stayed unmatched. CDR1 and CDR2 (germline): KGHDR, SFDVKD. This CDR3 spans 14 amino acids.

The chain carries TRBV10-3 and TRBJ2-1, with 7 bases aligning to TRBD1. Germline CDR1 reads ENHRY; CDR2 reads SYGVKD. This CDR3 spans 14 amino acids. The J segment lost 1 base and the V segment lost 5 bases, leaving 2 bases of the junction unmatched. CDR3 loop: CAISWDSSYNEQFF. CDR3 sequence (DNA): TGTGCCATCAGTTGGGACAGTTCCTACAATGAGCAGTTCTTC.

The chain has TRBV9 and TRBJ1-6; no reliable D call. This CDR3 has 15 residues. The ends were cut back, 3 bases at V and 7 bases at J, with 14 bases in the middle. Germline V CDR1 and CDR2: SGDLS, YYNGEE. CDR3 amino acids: CASSGTDGENSPLHF. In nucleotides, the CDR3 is TGTGCCAGCAGCGGGACGGACGGCGAAAATTCACCCCTCCACTTT. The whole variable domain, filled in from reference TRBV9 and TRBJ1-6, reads DSGVTQTPKHLITATGQRVTLRCSPRSGDLSVYWYQQSLDQGLQFLIQYYNGEERAKGNILERFSAQQFPDLHSELNLSSLELGDSALYFCASSGTDGENSPLHFGNGTRLTVT.

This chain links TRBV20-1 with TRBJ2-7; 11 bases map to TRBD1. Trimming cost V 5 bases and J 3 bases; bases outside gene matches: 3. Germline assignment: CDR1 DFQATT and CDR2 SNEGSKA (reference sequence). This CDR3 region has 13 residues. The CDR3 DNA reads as TGCAGTGCTGGGACAGGGGGTATCTACGAGCAGTACTTC. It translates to CSAGTGGIYEQYF.

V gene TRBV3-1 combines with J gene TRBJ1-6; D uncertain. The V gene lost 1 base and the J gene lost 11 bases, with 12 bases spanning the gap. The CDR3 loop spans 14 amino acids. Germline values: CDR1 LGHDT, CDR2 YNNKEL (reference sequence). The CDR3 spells CASSQGRVSTPLHF. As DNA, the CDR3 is TGTGCCAGCAGCCAAGGGAGGGTTTCGACACCCCTCCACTTT. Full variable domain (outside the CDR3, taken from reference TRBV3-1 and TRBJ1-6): DTAVSQTPKYLVTQMGNDKSIKCEQNLGHDTMYWYKQDSKKFLKIMFSYNNKELIINETVPNRFSPKSPDKAHLNLHINSLELGDSAVYFCASSQGRVSTPLHFGNGTRLTVT.

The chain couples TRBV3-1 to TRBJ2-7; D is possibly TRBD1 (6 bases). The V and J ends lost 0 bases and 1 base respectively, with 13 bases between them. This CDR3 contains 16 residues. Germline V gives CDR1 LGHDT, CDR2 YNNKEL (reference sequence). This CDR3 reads CASSQEDSMGSYEQYF. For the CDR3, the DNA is TGTGCCAGCAGCCAAGAGGACAGCATGGGGTCCTACGAGCAGTACTTC.

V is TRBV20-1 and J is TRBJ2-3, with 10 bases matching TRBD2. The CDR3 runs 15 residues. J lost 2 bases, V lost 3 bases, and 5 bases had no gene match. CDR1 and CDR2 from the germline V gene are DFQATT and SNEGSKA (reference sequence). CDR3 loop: CSASELAGFTDTQYF. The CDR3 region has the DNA TGCAGTGCTAGTGAACTAGCGGGGTTCACAGATACGCAGTATTTT.

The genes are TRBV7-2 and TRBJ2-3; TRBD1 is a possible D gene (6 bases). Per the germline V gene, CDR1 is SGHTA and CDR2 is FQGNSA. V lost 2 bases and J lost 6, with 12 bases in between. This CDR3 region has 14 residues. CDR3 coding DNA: TGTGCCAGCAGCTTAAGTGGGGGCCGGGATACGCAGTATTTT. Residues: CASSLSGGRDTQYF.

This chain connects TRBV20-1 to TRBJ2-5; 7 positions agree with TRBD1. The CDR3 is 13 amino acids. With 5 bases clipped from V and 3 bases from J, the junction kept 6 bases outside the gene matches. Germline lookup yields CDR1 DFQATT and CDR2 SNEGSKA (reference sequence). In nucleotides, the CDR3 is TGCAGTGCTCCCGACAGGGTTAAAGAGACCCAGTACTTC. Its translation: CSAPDRVKETQYF.

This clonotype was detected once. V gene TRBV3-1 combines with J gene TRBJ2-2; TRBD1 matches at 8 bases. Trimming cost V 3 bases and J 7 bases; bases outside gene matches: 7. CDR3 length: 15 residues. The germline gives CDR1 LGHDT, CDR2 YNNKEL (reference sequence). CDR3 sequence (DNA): TGTGCCAGCAGCCACCGACAGGGGAGCAGCGGGGAGCTGTTTTTT. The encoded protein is CASSHRQGSSGELFF.

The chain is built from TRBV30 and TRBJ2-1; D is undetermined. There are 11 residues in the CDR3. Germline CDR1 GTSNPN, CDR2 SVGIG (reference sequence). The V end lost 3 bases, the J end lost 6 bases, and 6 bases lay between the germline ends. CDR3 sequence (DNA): TGTGCCTGGAGCCGAGGCAATGAGCAGTTCTTC. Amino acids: CAWSRGNEQFF.

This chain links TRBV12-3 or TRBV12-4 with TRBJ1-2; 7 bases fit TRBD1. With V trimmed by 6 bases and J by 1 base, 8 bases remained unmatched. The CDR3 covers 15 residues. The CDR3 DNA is TGTGCCAGCAGGTCCTCGGGACAGCATAACTATGGCTACACCTTC. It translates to CASRSSGQHNYGYTF.

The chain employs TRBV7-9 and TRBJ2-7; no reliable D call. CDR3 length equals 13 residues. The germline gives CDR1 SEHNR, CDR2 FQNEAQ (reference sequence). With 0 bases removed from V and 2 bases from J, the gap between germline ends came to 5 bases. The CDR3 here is CASSLAGPYEQYF. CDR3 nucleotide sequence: TGTGCCAGCAGCTTAGCCGGGCCCTACGAGCAGTACTTC.

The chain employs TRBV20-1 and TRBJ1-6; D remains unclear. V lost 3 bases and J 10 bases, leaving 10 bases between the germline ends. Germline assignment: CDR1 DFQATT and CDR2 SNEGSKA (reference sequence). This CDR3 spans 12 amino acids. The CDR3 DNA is TGCAGTGCTAGTTTGGGTGGGTCACCCCTCCACTTT. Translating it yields CSASLGGSPLHF.